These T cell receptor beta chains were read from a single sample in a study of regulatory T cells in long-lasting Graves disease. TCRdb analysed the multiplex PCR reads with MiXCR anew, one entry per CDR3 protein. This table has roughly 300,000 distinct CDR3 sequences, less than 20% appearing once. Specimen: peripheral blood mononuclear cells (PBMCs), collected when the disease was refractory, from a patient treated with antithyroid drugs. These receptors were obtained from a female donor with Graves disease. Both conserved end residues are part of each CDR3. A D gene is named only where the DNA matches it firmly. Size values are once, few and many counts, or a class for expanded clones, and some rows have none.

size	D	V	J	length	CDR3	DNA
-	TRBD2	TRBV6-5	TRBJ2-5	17	CASSYPYSGGARETQYF	TGTGCCAGCAGTTACCCCTATAGCGGGGGGGCCCGTGAGACCCAGTACTTC
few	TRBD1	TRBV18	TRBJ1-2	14	CASSSRGANYGYTF	TGTGCCAGCTCATCCAGGGGGGCTAACTATGGCTACACCTTC
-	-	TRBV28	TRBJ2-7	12	CASLDPFYEQYF	TGTGCCAGCTTGGACCCGTTTTACGAGCAGTACTTC
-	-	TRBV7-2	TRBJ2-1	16	CASSARPGAVYNEQFF	TGTGCCAGCAGCGCAAGACCGGGAGCCGTCTACAATGAGCAGTTCTTC
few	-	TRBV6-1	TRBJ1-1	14	CASSQIYKDTEAFF	TGTGCCAGCTCCCAGATCTATAAGGACACTGAAGCTTTCTTT
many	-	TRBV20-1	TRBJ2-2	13	CSARTPNTGELFF	TGCAGTGCTAGGACTCCGAACACCGGGGAGCTGTTTTTT
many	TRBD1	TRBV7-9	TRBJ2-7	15	CASSLSGTGSTEQYF	TGTGCCAGCAGCTTATCCGGGACAGGGTCTACGGAGCAGTACTTC
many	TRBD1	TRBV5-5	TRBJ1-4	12	CASSLYRGKLFF	TGTGCCAGCAGCTTGTACAGGGGAAAACTGTTTTTT
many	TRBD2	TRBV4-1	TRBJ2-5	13	CASSKSGSETQYF	TGCGCCAGCAGCAAAAGCGGGAGTGAGACCCAGTACTTC
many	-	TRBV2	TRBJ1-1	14	CASSSQSVYTEAFF	TGTGCCAGCAGTTCGCAGAGTGTCTACACTGAAGCTTTCTTT
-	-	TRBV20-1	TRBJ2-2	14	CSASMVTAPGELFF	TGCAGTGCTAGTATGGTAACCGCACCCGGGGAGCTGTTTTTT
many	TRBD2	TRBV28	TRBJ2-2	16	CATSVLVAGAGGELFF	TGTGCCACCAGTGTGTTGGTAGCGGGAGCCGGCGGGGAGCTGTTTTTT
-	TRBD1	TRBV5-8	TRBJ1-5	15	CASSFIDRGNQPQHF	TGTGCCAGCAGCTTCATCGACAGGGGCAATCAGCCCCAGCATTTT
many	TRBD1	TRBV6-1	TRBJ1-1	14	CASSKYPGQGRAFF	TGTGCCAGCAGTAAATACCCGGGACAGGGTAGAGCTTTCTTT
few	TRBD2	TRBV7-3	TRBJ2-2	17	CASSLGTSGRNTGELFF	TGTGCCAGCAGCTTGGGGACTAGCGGGAGGAACACCGGGGAGCTGTTTTTT
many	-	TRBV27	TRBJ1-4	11	CASSTGGELFF	TGTGCCAGCAGTACGGGTGGTGAACTGTTTTTT
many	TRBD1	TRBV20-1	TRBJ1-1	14	CSASQGAQSTEAFF	TGCAGTGCTTCGCAGGGGGCGCAGAGCACTGAAGCTTTCTTT
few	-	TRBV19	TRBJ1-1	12	CASSGQVAEAFF	TGTGCCAGTAGTGGGCAGGTGGCTGAAGCTTTCTTT
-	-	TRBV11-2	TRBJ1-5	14	CASSFQGNNQPQRF	TGTGCCAGCAGTTTTCAGGGGAACAATCAGCCCCAGCGTTTT
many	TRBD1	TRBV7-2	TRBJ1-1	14	CASAGTAMNTEAFF	TGTGCCAGCGCTGGGACAGCAATGAACACTGAAGCTTTCTTT
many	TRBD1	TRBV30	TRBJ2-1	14	CASIGQGSYNEQFF	TGTGCCTCCATCGGACAGGGGTCCTACAATGAGCAGTTCTTC
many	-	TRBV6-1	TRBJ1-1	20	CASSEAFGVIGQLLNTEAFF	TGTGCCAGCAGTGAAGCATTCGGGGTCATCGGACAACTGTTGAACACTGAAGCTTTCTTT
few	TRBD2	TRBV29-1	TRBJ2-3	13	CSVDGGGADTQYF	TGCAGCGTTGATGGGGGGGGAGCGGATACGCAGTATTTT
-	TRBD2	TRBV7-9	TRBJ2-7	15	CASTRTSVLSYEQYF	TGTGCCAGCACCCGAACTAGCGTACTTTCCTACGAGCAGTACTTC
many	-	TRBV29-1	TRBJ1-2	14	CSVTNSGQNYGYTF	TGCAGCGTCACAAATTCCGGCCAGAACTATGGCTACACCTTC
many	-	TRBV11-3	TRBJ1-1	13	CASNAIPNTEAFF	TGTGCCAGCAACGCGATTCCGAACACTGAAGCTTTCTTT
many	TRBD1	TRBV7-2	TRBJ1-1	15	CASSPAGGRNTEAFF	TGTGCCAGCAGCCCCGCAGGGGGCAGAAACACTGAAGCTTTCTTT
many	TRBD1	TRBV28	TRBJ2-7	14	CASSSSRDSYEQYF	TGTGCCAGCAGTAGTAGCCGGGACAGCTACGAGCAGTACTTC
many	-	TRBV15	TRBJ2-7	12	CATSRDLLEQYF	TGTGCCACCAGCAGAGATTTGCTCGAGCAGTACTTC